The 8 T cell receptor beta chains below were found in one sample sequenced in a study of human T cells and chemical hapten exposure. One entry per CDR3 protein results from TCRdb running MiXCR on the RACE reads. The sample lists around 45,000 distinct CDR3 sequences; around 3.6% were seen once. The sample's time point: healthy volunteer bleed at 6 weeks. Unseparated into fractions, whole blood served as the source from which total RNA was extracted. The specimen sequenced was whole blood. The receptors here all came from a human donor in good health. Some clones in this sample may be carry-over from other donors' samples.

This clonotype was seen many times. This chain joins TRBV27 and TRBJ2-7; D might be TRBD1 (6 bases). The germline V gene has CDR1 MNHEY and CDR2 SMNVEV (reference sequence). V was cut by 10 bases and J by 6 bases, with 16 bases left in between. The CDR3 is 12 amino acids. The CDR3, as DNA: TGTGCCACCACCCCAGGGGTAGGCGAGCAGTACTTC. Amino acids: CATTPGVGEQYF.

DNA of the CDR3: TGTGCCAGCAGCTCAGCAGGTCACATGGGGGCAGATACGCAGTATTTT. It encodes CASSSAGHMGADTQYF. The chain joins TRBV28 to TRBJ2-3; TRBD1 or TRBD2 may be the D gene (5 bases each). This CDR3 region has 16 residues. The germline V and J ends were trimmed by 6 bases and 4 bases, with 20 bases remaining between them. CDR1 and CDR2 from the germline V gene are MDHEN and SYDVKM.

This clonotype was picked up many times. The V call is TRBV11-3, the J call TRBJ2-1; a possible D gene is TRBD2 (6 bases). The CDR3 spans 16 residues. Trimming removed 1 base at V and 1 base at J, with 11 bases between. CDR1 is SGHNT and CDR2 is YENEEA in the germline V gene. CDR3 sequence reads: CASSLVFSGSYNEQFF. In DNA, the CDR3 is TGTGCCAGCAGCTTAGTGTTTAGCGGATCCTACAATGAGCAGTTCTTC. Supplemented by reference TRBV11-3 and TRBJ2-1, the full variable domain reads EAGVVQSPRYKIIEKKQPVAFWCNPISGHNTLYWYLQNLGQGPELLIRYENEEAVDDSQLPKDRFSAERLKGVDSTLKIQPAELGDSAVYLCASSLVFSGSYNEQFFGPGTRLTVL.

This clonotype was detected many times. This chain links TRBV7-2 with TRBJ1-2; 7 bases map to TRBD1. Germline V gene sequence: CDR1 SGHTA, CDR2 FQGNSA. The CDR3 has 14 amino acids. Losses at the gene ends were 5 bases for V and 5 bases for J; bases not matched to a gene: 8. CDR3 DNA sequence: TGTGCCAGCAGCCATGAGAGGGGGCAGTATGGCTACACCTTC. Translating gives CASSHERGQYGYTF.

This clonotype was observed at least ten times. This sequence joins TRBV4-2 and TRBJ2-3; maybe TRBD2 (6 bases). V was cut by 0 bases and J by 1 base, with 11 bases left in between. The CDR3 sequence is 16 residues long. Per germline, CDR1 LGHNA and CDR2 YNFKEQ. The CDR3 bases are TGTGCCAGCAGCCAAGAGGAGGGCGGGGGCACAGATACGCAGTATTTT. Protein sequence: CASSQEEGGGTDTQYF.

This clonotype was observed at least ten times. The chain recombines TRBV5-6 with TRBJ2-7; D might be TRBD2 (5 bases). The CDR3 has 14 residues. V lost 2 bases and J lost 4, with 13 bases in between. Germline V lookup: CDR1 SGHDT, CDR2 YYEEEE. CDR3 loop: CASSFRGEPYEQYF. The CDR3 DNA sequence: TGTGCCAGCAGCTTTCGGGGAGAACCGTACGAGCAGTACTTC.

This clonotype appeared a few times. V gene TRBV12-3 or TRBV12-4 combines with J gene TRBJ2-3; 11 bases map to TRBD2. With V trimmed by 6 bases and J by 4 bases, 6 bases remained unmatched. There are 15 residues in the CDR3. The CDR3 DNA sequence: TGTGCCAGCAGACTAGCGGGAGAGGGGTCAGATACGCAGTATTTT. Residues: CASRLAGEGSDTQYF.

This clonotype was detected only a few times. This chain links TRBV27 with TRBJ1-5; no clear D. Germline values: CDR1 MNHEY, CDR2 SMNVEV (reference sequence). This CDR3 contains 13 residues. V was pared by 2 bases and J by 4 bases, with 6 bases between. CDR3 sequence: CASSLRENQPQHF. CDR3 coding DNA: TGTGCCAGCAGTTTACGGGAGAATCAGCCCCAGCATTTT.